Given below is one T cell receptor beta chain in context. The antigen is undetermined. Generated by immunoSEQ multiplex PCR, the TCRdb table keeps only in-frame clones and is missing some. The data contain under 45,000 clones, 68% of them singletons. The germline V and J ends were trimmed by 6 bases and 5 bases, with 11 bases remaining between them. This CDR3 comprises 13 residues. Per the germline V gene, CDR1 is MRHNA and CDR2 is SNTAGT. PBMCs were cryopreserved, and 1.5 to 2 micrograms of genomic DNA from them went into TCR beta libraries. The data belong to a study of cytotoxic CD8 clonotypes in ibrutinib-treated CLL. Notes on the study in general: Age-matched healthy donor levels were exceeded by baseline clonality, which tracked circulating CD8+ T-cell counts.

The source was PBMCs, collected at disease progression, from a patient treated with ibrutinib. The chain couples TRBV6-4 to TRBJ2-1; D is tentatively TRBD1 or TRBD2 (5 bases each). The receptor's source is a human donor with chronic lymphocytic leukemia. The CDR3 region is CASSDGTNNEQFF. The CDR3, as DNA: TGTGCCAGCAGCGACGGGACCAACAATGAGCAGTTCTTC.